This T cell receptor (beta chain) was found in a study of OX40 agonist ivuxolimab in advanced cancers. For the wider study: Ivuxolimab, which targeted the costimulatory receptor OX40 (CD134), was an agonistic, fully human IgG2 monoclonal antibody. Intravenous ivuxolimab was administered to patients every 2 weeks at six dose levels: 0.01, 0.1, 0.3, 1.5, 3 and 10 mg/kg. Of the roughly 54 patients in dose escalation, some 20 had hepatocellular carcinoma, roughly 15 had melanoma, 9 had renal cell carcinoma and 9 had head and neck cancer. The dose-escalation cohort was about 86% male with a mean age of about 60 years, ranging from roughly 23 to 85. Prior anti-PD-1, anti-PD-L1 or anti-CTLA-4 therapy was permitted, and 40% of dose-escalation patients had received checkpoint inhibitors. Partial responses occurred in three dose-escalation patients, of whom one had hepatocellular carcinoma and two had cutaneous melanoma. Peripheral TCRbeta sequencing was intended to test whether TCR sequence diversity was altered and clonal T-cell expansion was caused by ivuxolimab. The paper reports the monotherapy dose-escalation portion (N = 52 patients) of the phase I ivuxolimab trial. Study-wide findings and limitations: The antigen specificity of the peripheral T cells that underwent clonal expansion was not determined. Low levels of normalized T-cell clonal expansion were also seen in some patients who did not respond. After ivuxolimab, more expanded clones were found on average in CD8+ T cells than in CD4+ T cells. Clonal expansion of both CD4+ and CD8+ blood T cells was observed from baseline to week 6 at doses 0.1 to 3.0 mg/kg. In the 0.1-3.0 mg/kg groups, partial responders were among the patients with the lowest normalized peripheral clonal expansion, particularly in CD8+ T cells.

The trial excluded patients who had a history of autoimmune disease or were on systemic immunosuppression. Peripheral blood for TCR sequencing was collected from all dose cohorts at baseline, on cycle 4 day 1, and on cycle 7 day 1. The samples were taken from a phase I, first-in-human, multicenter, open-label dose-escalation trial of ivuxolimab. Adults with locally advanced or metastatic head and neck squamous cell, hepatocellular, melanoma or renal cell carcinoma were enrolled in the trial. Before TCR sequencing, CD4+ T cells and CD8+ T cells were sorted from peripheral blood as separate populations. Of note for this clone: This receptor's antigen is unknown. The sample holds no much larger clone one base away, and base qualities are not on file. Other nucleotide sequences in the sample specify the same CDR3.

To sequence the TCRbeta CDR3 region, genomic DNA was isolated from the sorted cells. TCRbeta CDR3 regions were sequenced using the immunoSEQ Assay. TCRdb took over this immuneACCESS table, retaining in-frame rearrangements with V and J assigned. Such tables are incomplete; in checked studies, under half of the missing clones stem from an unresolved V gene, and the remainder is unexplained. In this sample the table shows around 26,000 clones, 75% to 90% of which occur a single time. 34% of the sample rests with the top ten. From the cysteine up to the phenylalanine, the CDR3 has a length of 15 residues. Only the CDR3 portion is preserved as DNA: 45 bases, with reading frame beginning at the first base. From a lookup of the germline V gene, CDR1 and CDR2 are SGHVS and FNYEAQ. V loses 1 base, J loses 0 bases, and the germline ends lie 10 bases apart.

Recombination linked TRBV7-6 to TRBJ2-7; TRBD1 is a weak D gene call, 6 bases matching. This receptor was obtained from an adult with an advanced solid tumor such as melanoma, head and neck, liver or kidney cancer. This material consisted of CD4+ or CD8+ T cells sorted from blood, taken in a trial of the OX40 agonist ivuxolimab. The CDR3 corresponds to CASSLGGPRSYEQYF. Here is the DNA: TGTGCCAGCAGCTTAGGGGGGCCCCGCTCCTACGAGCAGTACTTC.